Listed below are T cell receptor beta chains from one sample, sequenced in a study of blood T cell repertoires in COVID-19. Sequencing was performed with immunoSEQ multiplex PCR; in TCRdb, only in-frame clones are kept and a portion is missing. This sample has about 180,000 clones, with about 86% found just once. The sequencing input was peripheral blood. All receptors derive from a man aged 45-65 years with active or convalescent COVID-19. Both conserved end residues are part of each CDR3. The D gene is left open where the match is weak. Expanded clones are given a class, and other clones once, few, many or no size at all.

CDR3aa: CASSSADRAGEAFF
CDR3nt: TGTGCCAGCAGCTCAGCGGACAGGGCCGGTGAAGCTTTCTTT
j_gene: TRBJ1-1
abundance: -
d_gene: TRBD1
v_gene: TRBV7-3

CDR3aa: CASSLVGEGEKLFF
CDR3nt: TGTGCCAGCAGCTTGGTAGGGGAGGGTGAAAAACTGTTTTTT
j_gene: TRBJ1-4
abundance: -
d_gene: -
v_gene: TRBV5-4

CDR3aa: CASRPGPQPQHF
CDR3nt: TGTGCCAGCAGGCCAGGTCCCCAGCCCCAGCATTTT
j_gene: TRBJ1-5
abundance: once
d_gene: -
v_gene: TRBV28

CDR3aa: CASSMPGQGGQPQHF
CDR3nt: TGTGCCAGTAGTATGCCAGGACAGGGCGGTCAGCCCCAGCATTTT
j_gene: TRBJ1-5
abundance: -
d_gene: TRBD1
v_gene: TRBV19

CDR3aa: CASSPNTRDEQFF
CDR3nt: TGTGCCAGCAGCCCAAATACTAGGGATGAGCAGTTCTTC
j_gene: TRBJ2-1
abundance: -
d_gene: -
v_gene: TRBV9

CDR3aa: CASSLLASPYGYTF
CDR3nt: TGTGCCAGCAGCTTGCTCGCCAGTCCCTATGGCTACACCTTC
j_gene: TRBJ1-2
abundance: -
d_gene: -
v_gene: TRBV5-6

CDR3aa: CATSRGRQGYEQYF
CDR3nt: TGTGCCACCAGCAGAGGACGGCAGGGGTACGAGCAGTACTTC
j_gene: TRBJ2-7
abundance: -
d_gene: -
v_gene: TRBV15

CDR3aa: CASSPSGTDIYGYTF
CDR3nt: TGTGCCAGCAGCCCGTCCGGGACAGACATCTATGGCTACACCTTC
j_gene: TRBJ1-2
abundance: few
d_gene: TRBD1
v_gene: TRBV9

CDR3aa: CASSSVTEAFF
CDR3nt: TGTGCCAGCAGTTCAGTCACTGAAGCTTTCTTT
j_gene: TRBJ1-1
abundance: -
d_gene: -
v_gene: TRBV6-6

CDR3aa: CASSLNTGELFF
CDR3nt: TGTGCCAGCAGTTTAAACACCGGGGAGCTGTTTTTT
j_gene: TRBJ2-2
abundance: -
d_gene: -
v_gene: TRBV6-2/TRBV6-3

CDR3aa: CASSPQAIGNTIYF
CDR3nt: TGTGCCAGCAGCCCGCAGGCGATTGGAAACACCATATATTTT
j_gene: TRBJ1-3
abundance: -
d_gene: -
v_gene: TRBV14

CDR3aa: CASSLVLGRGAKNIQYF
CDR3nt: TGTGCCAGCAGCTTAGTACTTGGGAGGGGAGCCAAAAACATTCAGTACTTC
j_gene: TRBJ2-4
abundance: -
d_gene: TRBD2
v_gene: TRBV11-2

CDR3aa: CASSVATGRDWNYNEQFF
CDR3nt: TGTGCCAGCAGCGTAGCTACCGGGCGGGACTGGAATTACAATGAGCAGTTCTTC
j_gene: TRBJ2-1
abundance: -
d_gene: -
v_gene: TRBV9

CDR3aa: CASSLGGIGQPQHF
CDR3nt: TGTGCCAGCAGCTTGGGGGGCATCGGGCAGCCCCAGCATTTT
j_gene: TRBJ1-5
abundance: -
d_gene: -
v_gene: TRBV5-6

CDR3aa: CASSLIWTGQGSSYEQYF
CDR3nt: TGTGCCAGCAGCTTAATTTGGACGGGACAGGGAAGCTCCTACGAGCAGTACTTC
j_gene: TRBJ2-7
abundance: -
d_gene: TRBD1
v_gene: TRBV7-9

CDR3aa: CASMIPSANEKLFF
CDR3nt: TGTGCCAGTATGATCCCCTCAGCTAATGAAAAACTGTTTTTT
j_gene: TRBJ1-4
abundance: -
d_gene: -
v_gene: TRBV19

CDR3aa: CASSSTGTENYGYTF
CDR3nt: TGCGCCAGCAGCAGTACCGGGACAGAAAACTATGGCTACACCTTC
j_gene: TRBJ1-2
abundance: -
d_gene: TRBD1
v_gene: TRBV5-1

CDR3aa: CASSFVGGGNYGYTF
CDR3nt: TGTGCCAGCAGTTTCGTAGGCGGGGGCAACTATGGCTACACCTTC
j_gene: TRBJ1-2
abundance: once
d_gene: -
v_gene: TRBV28

CDR3aa: CASSQEIMSGGWEKLFF
CDR3nt: TGTGCCAGCAGCCAAGAAATTATGTCGGGGGGCTGGGAAAAACTGTTTTTT
j_gene: TRBJ1-4
abundance: -
d_gene: -
v_gene: TRBV4-2

CDR3aa: CAISESGGGLNEQFF
CDR3nt: TGTGCCATCAGTGAGTCGGGCGGGGGGCTCAATGAGCAGTTCTTC
j_gene: TRBJ2-1
abundance: -
d_gene: TRBD2
v_gene: TRBV10-3

CDR3aa: CAWSRQSGGYTF
CDR3nt: TGTGCCTGGAGCAGACAGTCTGGGGGCTACACCTTC
j_gene: TRBJ1-2
abundance: -
d_gene: -
v_gene: TRBV30

CDR3aa: CASSTAYYNEQFF
CDR3nt: TGCGCCAGCAGCACAGCCTATTACAATGAGCAGTTCTTC
j_gene: TRBJ2-1
abundance: -
d_gene: -
v_gene: TRBV5-1

CDR3aa: CASSLVVNTEAFF
CDR3nt: TGTGCCAGTAGCCTCGTCGTGAACACTGAAGCTTTCTTT
j_gene: TRBJ1-1
abundance: -
d_gene: -
v_gene: TRBV19

CDR3aa: CASSLGGPGGSMGGYTF
CDR3nt: TGTGCCAGCAGTTTAGGGGGGCCAGGGGGCTCTATGGGTGGCTACACCTTC
j_gene: TRBJ1-2
abundance: few
d_gene: TRBD1
v_gene: TRBV27

CDR3aa: CAISDRQSGNTIYF
CDR3nt: TGTGCCATCAGTGACAGACAATCTGGAAACACCATATATTTT
j_gene: TRBJ1-3
abundance: -
d_gene: -
v_gene: TRBV10-3

CDR3aa: CASSIVGQGRNQPQHF
CDR3nt: TGTGCCAGTAGTATAGTGGGACAGGGCCGCAATCAGCCCCAGCATTTT
j_gene: TRBJ1-5
abundance: few
d_gene: TRBD1
v_gene: TRBV19

CDR3aa: CAPLRRGRKTTNEKLFF
CDR3nt: TGTGCCCCCCTCAGGAGGGGGCGTAAAACAACTAATGAAAAACTGTTTTTT
j_gene: TRBJ1-4
abundance: -
d_gene: -
v_gene: TRBV21-1

CDR3aa: CSVDPVGYTF
CDR3nt: TGCAGCGTTGATCCGGTGGGCTACACCTTC
j_gene: TRBJ1-2
abundance: -
d_gene: -
v_gene: TRBV29-1

CDR3aa: CASSFGGQGGKLFF
CDR3nt: TGTGCCAGCAGCTTTGGGGGACAGGGAGGAAAACTGTTTTTT
j_gene: TRBJ1-4
abundance: -
d_gene: TRBD1
v_gene: TRBV11-2

CDR3aa: CASSLGTSGPYNEQFF
CDR3nt: TGTGCCAGCAGCTTGGGGACTAGCGGCCCATACAATGAGCAGTTCTTC
j_gene: TRBJ2-1
abundance: few
d_gene: TRBD2
v_gene: TRBV5-4

CDR3aa: CATQSTTSGTTDTQYF
CDR3nt: TGTGCCACCCAATCCACGACTAGCGGGACCACAGATACGCAGTATTTT
j_gene: TRBJ2-3
abundance: -
d_gene: TRBD2
v_gene: TRBV10-3

CDR3aa: CAISSNPGQGNTEAFF
CDR3nt: TGTGCCATCAGTTCTAATCCGGGACAGGGTAACACTGAAGCTTTCTTT
j_gene: TRBJ1-1
abundance: -
d_gene: TRBD1
v_gene: TRBV10-3

CDR3aa: CASGGRETQYF
CDR3nt: TGTGCCAGTGGGGGCCGAGAGACCCAGTACTTC
j_gene: TRBJ2-5
abundance: -
d_gene: -
v_gene: TRBV6-5

CDR3aa: CASSYRGSNNEQFF
CDR3nt: TGTGCCAGCAGTTACAGGGGATCAAACAATGAGCAGTTCTTC
j_gene: TRBJ2-1
abundance: -
d_gene: -
v_gene: TRBV6-6

CDR3aa: CASSLGGTGGNSPLHF
CDR3nt: TGTGCCAGCAGCTTAGGCGGCACAGGGGGCAACTCACCCCTCCACTTT
j_gene: TRBJ1-6
abundance: -
d_gene: TRBD1
v_gene: TRBV7-6

CDR3aa: CASMTGGYGYTF
CDR3nt: TGTGCCAGTATGACCGGAGGCTATGGCTACACCTTC
j_gene: TRBJ1-2
abundance: -
d_gene: -
v_gene: TRBV19

CDR3aa: CASSVQTGVGANVLTF
CDR3nt: TGTGCCAGCAGCGTACAAACAGGGGTTGGGGCCAACGTCCTGACTTTC
j_gene: TRBJ2-6
abundance: -
d_gene: TRBD1
v_gene: TRBV9

CDR3aa: CASSQSDRDRSGELFF
CDR3nt: TGTGCCAGCAGCCAATCAGACAGGGATAGGTCCGGGGAGCTGTTTTTT
j_gene: TRBJ2-2
abundance: once
d_gene: TRBD1
v_gene: TRBV3-1/TRBV3-2

CDR3aa: CASSNGQGATEAFF
CDR3nt: TGTGCCAGTAGTAATGGGCAGGGGGCAACTGAAGCTTTCTTT
j_gene: TRBJ1-1
abundance: -
d_gene: TRBD1
v_gene: TRBV19

CDR3aa: CASSSGLADPGANVLTF
CDR3nt: TGTGCCAGCAGTTCGGGACTAGCGGACCCTGGGGCCAACGTCCTGACTTTC
j_gene: TRBJ2-6
abundance: -
d_gene: TRBD2
v_gene: TRBV5-4

CDR3aa: CASSEGIKTQETQYF
CDR3nt: TGCGCCAGCAGCGAGGGCATAAAAACTCAAGAGACCCAGTACTTC
j_gene: TRBJ2-5
abundance: -
d_gene: -
v_gene: TRBV5-1

CDR3aa: CASRSMNTEAFF
CDR3nt: TGTGCCAGCAGGAGCATGAACACTGAAGCTTTCTTT
j_gene: TRBJ1-1
abundance: -
d_gene: -
v_gene: TRBV28

CDR3aa: CASSLDSYNEQFF
CDR3nt: TGCGCCAGCAGCTTGGACAGTTACAATGAGCAGTTCTTC
j_gene: TRBJ2-1
abundance: -
d_gene: -
v_gene: TRBV5-1

CDR3aa: CAWSPSNEQFF
CDR3nt: TGTGCCTGGAGCCCTAGCAATGAGCAGTTCTTC
j_gene: TRBJ2-1
abundance: once
d_gene: -
v_gene: TRBV30

CDR3aa: CASSRDSLGGGYTF
CDR3nt: TGTGCCAGTAGCCGGGACAGTCTAGGGGGTGGCTACACCTTC
j_gene: TRBJ1-2
abundance: -
d_gene: TRBD1
v_gene: TRBV19

CDR3aa: CASRIGGTGYGYTF
CDR3nt: TGCGCCAGCAGAATTGGCGGGACGGGCTATGGCTACACCTTC
j_gene: TRBJ1-2
abundance: -
d_gene: -
v_gene: TRBV5-1

CDR3aa: CASSLPGEGANDGYTF
CDR3nt: TGTGCCAGCAGTTTACCAGGAGAGGGGGCAAACGATGGCTACACCTTC
j_gene: TRBJ1-2
abundance: -
d_gene: TRBD1
v_gene: TRBV28

CDR3aa: CASARGGLGEQFF
CDR3nt: TGTGCTAGTGCCCGGGGGGGGCTAGGGGAGCAGTTCTTC
j_gene: TRBJ2-1
abundance: -
d_gene: TRBD2
v_gene: TRBV12-5

CDR3aa: CASSKTRRNYGYTF
CDR3nt: TGTGCCAGCAGCAAGACAAGAAGAAACTATGGCTACACCTTC
j_gene: TRBJ1-2
abundance: -
d_gene: -
v_gene: TRBV21-1

CDR3aa: CASSLTSGGYNEQFF
CDR3nt: TGTGCCAGCAGCTTAACTAGCGGGGGGTACAATGAGCAGTTCTTC
j_gene: TRBJ2-1
abundance: -
d_gene: TRBD2
v_gene: TRBV7-3